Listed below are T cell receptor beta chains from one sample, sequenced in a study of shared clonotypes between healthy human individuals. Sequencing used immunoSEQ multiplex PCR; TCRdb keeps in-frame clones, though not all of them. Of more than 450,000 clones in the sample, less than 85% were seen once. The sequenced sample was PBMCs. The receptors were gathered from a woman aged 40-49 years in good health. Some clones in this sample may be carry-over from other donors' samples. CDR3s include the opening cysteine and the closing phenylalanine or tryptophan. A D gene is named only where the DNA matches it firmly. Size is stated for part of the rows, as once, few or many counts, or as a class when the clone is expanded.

cdr3_aa: CASSLRRTNEKLFF
cdr3_nt: TGTGCCAGCAGTTTGCGTAGGACTAATGAAAAACTGTTTTTT
clone_size: .
v_call: TRBV27
j_call: TRBJ1-4
d_call: .

cdr3_aa: CASSFQGLGIYEQYF
cdr3_nt: TGTGCCAGCAGTTTCCAGGGACTAGGAATCTACGAGCAGTACTTC
clone_size: .
v_call: TRBV28
j_call: TRBJ2-7
d_call: TRBD2

cdr3_aa: CATSRDGGQGTDTQYF
cdr3_nt: TGTGCCACCAGCAGAGATGGAGGACAGGGCACAGATACGCAGTATTTT
clone_size: .
v_call: TRBV15
j_call: TRBJ2-3
d_call: TRBD1

cdr3_aa: CASSPRDSGTQYF
cdr3_nt: TGTGCCAGCAGCCCTCGTGATAGCGGAACGCAGTATTTT
clone_size: .
v_call: TRBV7-9
j_call: TRBJ2-3
d_call: .

cdr3_aa: CAISNTGGQNYGYTF
cdr3_nt: TGTGCCATCAGCAATACAGGGGGACAAAACTATGGCTACACCTTC
clone_size: .
v_call: TRBV10-3
j_call: TRBJ1-2
d_call: TRBD1

cdr3_aa: CASSQHSRTEGEAFF
cdr3_nt: TGTGCCAGCAGCCAACATTCGCGGACAGAGGGTGAAGCTTTCTTT
clone_size: .
v_call: TRBV7-6
j_call: TRBJ1-1
d_call: .

cdr3_aa: CAGPPHGTGNTDTQYF
cdr3_nt: TGCGCCGGCCCACCTCATGGGACAGGTAACACAGATACGCAGTATTTT
clone_size: .
v_call: TRBV23-1
j_call: TRBJ2-3
d_call: TRBD1

cdr3_aa: CASSLVPGNQPQHF
cdr3_nt: TGCGCCAGCAGCTTGGTGCCGGGAAATCAGCCCCAGCATTTT
clone_size: .
v_call: TRBV5-1
j_call: TRBJ1-5
d_call: .

cdr3_aa: CASSRRDGTQYF
cdr3_nt: TGTGCCAGCAGCAGGAGGGATGGTACGCAGTATTTT
clone_size: .
v_call: TRBV7-8
j_call: TRBJ2-3
d_call: .

cdr3_aa: CASSVATTGGGGYTF
cdr3_nt: TGTGCCAGCAGCGTAGCTACGACAGGGGGAGGTGGCTACACCTTC
clone_size: .
v_call: TRBV9
j_call: TRBJ1-2
d_call: TRBD1

cdr3_aa: CASSDPATGSYEQYF
cdr3_nt: TGTGCCAGCAGCGATCCCGCGACGGGCTCCTACGAGCAGTACTTC
clone_size: .
v_call: TRBV2
j_call: TRBJ2-7
d_call: .

cdr3_aa: CASSQDQRGTDTQYF
cdr3_nt: TGTGCCAGCAGTCAAGACCAGCGGGGTACAGATACGCAGTATTTT
clone_size: .
v_call: TRBV7-9
j_call: TRBJ2-3
d_call: TRBD2

cdr3_aa: CASSIATNEKLFF
cdr3_nt: TGTGCCAGTAGTATAGCAACTAATGAAAAACTGTTTTTT
clone_size: .
v_call: TRBV19
j_call: TRBJ1-4
d_call: .

cdr3_aa: CASSFSRSGSNQPQHF
cdr3_nt: TGTGCCAGCAGCTTCTCCCGGAGCGGTAGCAATCAGCCCCAGCATTTT
clone_size: medium-sized
v_call: TRBV7-9
j_call: TRBJ1-5
d_call: .

cdr3_aa: CASSEGYTDTQYF
cdr3_nt: TGTGCCAGCAGTGAGGGTTACACAGATACGCAGTATTTT
clone_size: .
v_call: TRBV6-1
j_call: TRBJ2-3
d_call: .

cdr3_aa: CASSLNWGTEAFF
cdr3_nt: TGTGCCAGCAGTTTAAATTGGGGCACTGAAGCTTTCTTT
clone_size: few
v_call: TRBV28
j_call: TRBJ1-1
d_call: .

cdr3_aa: CASSLDSGTHNEQFF
cdr3_nt: TGCGCCAGCAGCTTGGATAGCGGGACGCACAATGAGCAGTTCTTC
clone_size: few
v_call: TRBV5-1
j_call: TRBJ2-1
d_call: TRBD2

cdr3_aa: CASSLPGLWEGPPVF
cdr3_nt: TGTGCCAGCAGTCTACCGGGGTTGTGGGAGGGCCCGCCGGTCTTC
clone_size: few
v_call: TRBV28
j_call: TRBJ2-1
d_call: TRBD2

cdr3_aa: CASRGRPYEQYF
cdr3_nt: TGTGCCAGCAGAGGCAGGCCCTACGAGCAGTACTTC
clone_size: few
v_call: TRBV25-1
j_call: TRBJ2-7
d_call: .

cdr3_aa: CASSLVGDTEAFF
cdr3_nt: TGTGCCAGCAGCTTGGTGGGTGACACTGAAGCTTTCTTT
clone_size: few
v_call: TRBV5-6
j_call: TRBJ1-1
d_call: .

cdr3_aa: CASGRGGREQYF
cdr3_nt: TGTGCCAGCGGGAGAGGAGGGCGAGAGCAGTACTTC
clone_size: .
v_call: TRBV6-5
j_call: TRBJ2-7
d_call: .

cdr3_aa: CSVEEAGTMNTEAFF
cdr3_nt: TGCAGCGTTGAAGAGGCCGGGACAATGAACACTGAAGCTTTCTTT
clone_size: .
v_call: TRBV29-1
j_call: TRBJ1-1
d_call: .

cdr3_aa: CSVVSGGQPYGYTF
cdr3_nt: TGCAGCGTTGTCAGTGGGGGACAGCCCTATGGCTACACCTTC
clone_size: .
v_call: TRBV29-1
j_call: TRBJ1-2
d_call: TRBD1

cdr3_aa: CASSLSDRMNTEAFF
cdr3_nt: TGTGCCAGCAGTTTATCAGACAGGATGAACACTGAAGCTTTCTTT
clone_size: .
v_call: TRBV27
j_call: TRBJ1-1
d_call: .

cdr3_aa: CASSAPGQGANEQYF
cdr3_nt: TGTGCCAGCAGCGCACCGGGACAGGGTGCTAACGAGCAGTACTTC
clone_size: .
v_call: TRBV9
j_call: TRBJ2-7
d_call: TRBD1

cdr3_aa: CASSSRTGSNQPQHF
cdr3_nt: TGTGCCAGCAGCTCTAGGACAGGTAGCAATCAGCCCCAGCATTTT
clone_size: many
v_call: TRBV7-2
j_call: TRBJ1-5
d_call: TRBD1

cdr3_aa: CASSSQVRDEKLFF
cdr3_nt: TGTGCCAGCTCATCTCAGGTCCGTGATGAAAAACTGTTTTTT
clone_size: .
v_call: TRBV18
j_call: TRBJ1-4
d_call: .

cdr3_aa: CASSSRRSSGNTIYF
cdr3_nt: TGTGCCAGCAGTTCCCGACGGAGCTCTGGAAACACCATATATTTT
clone_size: .
v_call: TRBV27
j_call: TRBJ1-3
d_call: .

cdr3_aa: CASLAGDQPQHF
cdr3_nt: TGTGCCAGTCTAGCAGGGGATCAGCCCCAGCATTTT
clone_size: .
v_call: TRBV6-1
j_call: TRBJ1-5
d_call: .

cdr3_aa: CAWSVGSGNYNEQFF
cdr3_nt: TGTGCCTGGAGTGTCGGTAGCGGGAACTACAATGAGCAGTTCTTC
clone_size: .
v_call: TRBV30
j_call: TRBJ2-1
d_call: TRBD2

cdr3_aa: CAWSLPAGGRTDTQYF
cdr3_nt: TGTGCCTGGAGTCTTCCGGCGGGGGGGCGCACAGATACGCAGTATTTT
clone_size: .
v_call: TRBV30
j_call: TRBJ2-3
d_call: TRBD2